This TCR beta chain was retrieved from a study of somatic mutations in cytotoxic T cells in rheumatoid arthritis. Looking at the study overall: Flow cytometry sorted some V beta antibody-stained T-cell populations to nearly 100% purity, V beta1+ cells among them being sequenced for TCRB.

The study's findings and limits: Over 20% of CD8+ cells belonged to the largest CD8+ clone in about an eighth of the 65 patients.

Method: immunoSEQ multiplex PCR; TCRdb's copy keeps in-frame clones and lacks some. The sample holds thousands of clones, roughly 70% seen once. Positive selection using magnetic beads isolated the CD4+ and CD8+ cells (purity was checked by flow cytometry). This clone was seen just once. Its specificity is not known. V shed 2 bases and J 3 bases; nucleotides not matched to a gene: 0. Germline assignment: CDR1 MRHNA and CDR2 SNTAGT. This CDR3 has 14 amino acids. This TCR derives from a man aged 35-49 years in good health. Source material: CD8+ T cells sorted from blood. V and J are TRBV6-4 and TRBJ2-2, with TRBD1 identical over 7 bases. CDR3 protein: CASSDQGDTGELFF. The CDR3 bases are TGTGCCAGCAGTGACCAGGGGGACACCGGGGAGCTGTTTTTT.